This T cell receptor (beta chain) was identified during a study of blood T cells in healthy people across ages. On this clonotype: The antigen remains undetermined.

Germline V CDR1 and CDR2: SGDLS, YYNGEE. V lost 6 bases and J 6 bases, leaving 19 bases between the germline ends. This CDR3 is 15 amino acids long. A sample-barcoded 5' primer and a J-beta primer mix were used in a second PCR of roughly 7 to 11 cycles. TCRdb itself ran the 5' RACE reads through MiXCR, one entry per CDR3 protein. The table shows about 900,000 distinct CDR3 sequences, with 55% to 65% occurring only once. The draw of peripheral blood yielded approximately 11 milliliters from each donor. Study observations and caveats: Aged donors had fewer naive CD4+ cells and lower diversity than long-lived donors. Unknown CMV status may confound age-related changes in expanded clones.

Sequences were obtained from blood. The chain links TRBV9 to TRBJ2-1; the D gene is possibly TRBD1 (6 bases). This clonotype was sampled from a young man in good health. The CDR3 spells CASTSGDLGSNEQFF. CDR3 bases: TGTGCCAGCACCTCAGGGGACCTAGGATCCAATGAGCAGTTCTTC.